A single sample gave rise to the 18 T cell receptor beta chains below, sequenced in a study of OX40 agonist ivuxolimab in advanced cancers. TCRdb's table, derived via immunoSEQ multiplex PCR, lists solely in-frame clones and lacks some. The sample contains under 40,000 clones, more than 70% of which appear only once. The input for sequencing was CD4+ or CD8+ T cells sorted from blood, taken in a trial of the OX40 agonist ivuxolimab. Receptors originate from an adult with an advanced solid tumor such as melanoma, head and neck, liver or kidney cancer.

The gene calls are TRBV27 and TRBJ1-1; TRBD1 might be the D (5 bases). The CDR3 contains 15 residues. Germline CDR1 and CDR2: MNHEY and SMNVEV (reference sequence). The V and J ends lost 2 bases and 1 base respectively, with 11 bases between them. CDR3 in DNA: TGTGCCAGCAGTTTAGCACAGGCGGCGAACACTGAAGCTTTCTTT. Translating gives CASSLAQAANTEAFF.

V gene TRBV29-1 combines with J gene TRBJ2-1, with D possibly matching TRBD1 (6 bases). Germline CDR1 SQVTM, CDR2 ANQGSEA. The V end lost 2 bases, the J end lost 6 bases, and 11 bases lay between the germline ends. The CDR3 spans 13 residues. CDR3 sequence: CSVEQGWFNEQFF. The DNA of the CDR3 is TGCAGCGTTGAACAGGGGTGGTTCAATGAGCAGTTCTTC.

For the CDR3, the DNA is TGTGCCAGCAGCACAGCAACTAGCGCCGGCTACGAGCAGTACTTC. Translated, it gives CASSTATSAGYEQYF. V is TRBV13 and J is TRBJ2-7, with 7 bases aligning to TRBD2. V was clipped by 5 bases and J by 3 bases; unmatched bases: 10. The CDR3 has 15 amino acids. The germline V gene encodes CDR1 PRHDT and CDR2 FYEKMQ (reference sequence).

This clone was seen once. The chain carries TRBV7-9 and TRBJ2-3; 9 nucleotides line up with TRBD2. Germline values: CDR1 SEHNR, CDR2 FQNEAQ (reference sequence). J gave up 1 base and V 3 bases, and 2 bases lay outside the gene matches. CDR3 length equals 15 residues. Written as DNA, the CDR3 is TGTGCCAGCAGCTTGGTAGCGGGGGGCACAGATACGCAGTATTTT. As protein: CASSLVAGGTDTQYF. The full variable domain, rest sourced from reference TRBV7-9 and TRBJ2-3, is DTGVSQNPRHKITKRGQNVTFRCDPISEHNRLYWYRQTLGQGPEFLTYFQNEAQLEKSRLLSDRFSAERPKGSFSTLEIQRTEQGDSAMYLCASSLVAGGTDTQYFGPGTRLTVL.

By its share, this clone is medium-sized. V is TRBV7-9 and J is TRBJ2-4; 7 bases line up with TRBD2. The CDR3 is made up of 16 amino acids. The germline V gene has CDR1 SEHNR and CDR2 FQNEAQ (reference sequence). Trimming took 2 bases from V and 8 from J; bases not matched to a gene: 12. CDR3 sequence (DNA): TGTGCCAGCAGCTTACTGCGGCCGAGGGGAGGGTACATTCAGTACTTC. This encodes CASSLLRPRGGYIQYF.

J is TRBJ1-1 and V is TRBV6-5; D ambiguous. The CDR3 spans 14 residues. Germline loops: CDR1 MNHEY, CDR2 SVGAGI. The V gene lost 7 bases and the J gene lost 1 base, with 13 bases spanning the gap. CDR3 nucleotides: TGTGCCAGCACCTCCCCCCGAGGGAACACTGAAGCTTTCTTT. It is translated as CASTSPRGNTEAFF.

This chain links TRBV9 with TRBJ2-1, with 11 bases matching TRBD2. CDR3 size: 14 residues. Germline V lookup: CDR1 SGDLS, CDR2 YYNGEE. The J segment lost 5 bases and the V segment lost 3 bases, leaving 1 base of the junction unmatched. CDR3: CASSGGLADNEQFF. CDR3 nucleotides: TGTGCCAGCAGCGGGGGACTAGCGGACAATGAGCAGTTCTTC.

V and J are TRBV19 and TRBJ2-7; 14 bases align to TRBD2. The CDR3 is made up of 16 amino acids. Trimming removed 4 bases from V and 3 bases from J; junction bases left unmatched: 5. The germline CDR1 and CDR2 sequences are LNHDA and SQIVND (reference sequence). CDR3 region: CASSTGTSGGRYEQYF. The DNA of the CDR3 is TGTGCCAGTAGTACGGGGACTAGCGGGGGCCGCTACGAGCAGTACTTC.

CDR3 loop: CASSLGLAGGSEQYF. DNA of the CDR3: TGCGCCAGCAGCCTGGGACTAGCGGGAGGGTCCGAGCAGTACTTC. The rearrangement joins TRBV4-1 to TRBJ2-7; 16 bases fit TRBD2. The CDR3 is 15 amino acids. CDR1 and CDR2 from the germline V gene are MGHRA and YSYEKL. V lost 4 bases and J lost 6; bases outside the gene matches: 3.

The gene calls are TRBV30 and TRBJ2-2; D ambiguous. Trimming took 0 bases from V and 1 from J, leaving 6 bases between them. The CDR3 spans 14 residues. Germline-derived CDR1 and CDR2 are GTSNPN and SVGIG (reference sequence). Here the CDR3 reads CAWSVVVNTGELFF. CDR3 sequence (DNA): TGTGCCTGGAGTGTGGTAGTGAACACCGGGGAGCTGTTTTTT.

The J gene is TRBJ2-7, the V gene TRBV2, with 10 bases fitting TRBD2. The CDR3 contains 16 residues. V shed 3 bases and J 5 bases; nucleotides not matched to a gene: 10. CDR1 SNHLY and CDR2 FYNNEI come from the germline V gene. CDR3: CASSDFLASGGHEQYF. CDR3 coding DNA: TGTGCCAGCAGTGATTTTTTGGCTAGCGGGGGCCACGAGCAGTACTTC. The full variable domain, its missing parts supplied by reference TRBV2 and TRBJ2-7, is EPEVTQTPSHQVTQMGQEVILRCVPISNHLYFYWYRQILGQKVEFLVSFYNNEISEKSEIFDDQFSVERPDGSNFTLKIRSTKLEDSAMYFCASSDFLASGGHEQYFGPGTRLTVT.

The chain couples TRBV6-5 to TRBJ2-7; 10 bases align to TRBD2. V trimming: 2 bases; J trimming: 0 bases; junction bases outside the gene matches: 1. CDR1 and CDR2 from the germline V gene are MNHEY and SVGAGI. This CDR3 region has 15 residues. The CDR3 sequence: CASSYASGSSYEQYF. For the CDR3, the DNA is TGTGCCAGCAGTTACGCTAGCGGGAGCTCCTACGAGCAGTACTTC.

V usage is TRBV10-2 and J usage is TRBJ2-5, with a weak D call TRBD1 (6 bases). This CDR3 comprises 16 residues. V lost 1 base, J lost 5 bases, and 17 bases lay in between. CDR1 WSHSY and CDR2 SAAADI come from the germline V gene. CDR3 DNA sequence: TGCGCCAGCAGTGAGTTTCTGGCAGGGGCAGGGGAGACCCAGTACTTC. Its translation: CASSEFLAGAGETQYF.

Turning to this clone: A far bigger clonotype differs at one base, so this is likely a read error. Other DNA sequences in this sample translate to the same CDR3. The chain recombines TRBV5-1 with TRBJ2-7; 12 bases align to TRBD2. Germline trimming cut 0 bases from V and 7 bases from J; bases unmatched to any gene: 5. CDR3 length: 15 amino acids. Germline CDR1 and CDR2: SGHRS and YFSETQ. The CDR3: CASSLGLAGAGEQYF. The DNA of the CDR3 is TGCGCCAGCAGCTTGGGACTAGCGGGGGCGGGGGAGCAGTACTTC.

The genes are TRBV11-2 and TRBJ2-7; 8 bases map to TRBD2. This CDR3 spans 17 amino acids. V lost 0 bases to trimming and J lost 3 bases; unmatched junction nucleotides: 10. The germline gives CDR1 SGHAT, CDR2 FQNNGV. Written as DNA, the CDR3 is TGTGCCAGCAGCTTAGAGGATGCGGGGGGCCGTTTCTACGAGCAGTACTTC. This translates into CASSLEDAGGRFYEQYF. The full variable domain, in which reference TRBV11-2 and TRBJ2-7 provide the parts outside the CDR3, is EAGVAQSPRYKIIEKRQSVAFWCNPISGHATLYWYQQILGQGPKLLIQFQNNGVVDDSQLPKDRFSAERLKGVDSTLKIQPAKLEDSAVYLCASSLEDAGGRFYEQYFGPGTRLTVT.

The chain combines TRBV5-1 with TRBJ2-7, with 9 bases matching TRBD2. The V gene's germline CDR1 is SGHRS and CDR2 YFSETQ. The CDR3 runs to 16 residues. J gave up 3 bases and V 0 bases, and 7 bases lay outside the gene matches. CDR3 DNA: TGCGCCAGCAGCTTGGGACGGACTAGCGCGATCTACGAGCAGTACTTC. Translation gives CASSLGRTSAIYEQYF.

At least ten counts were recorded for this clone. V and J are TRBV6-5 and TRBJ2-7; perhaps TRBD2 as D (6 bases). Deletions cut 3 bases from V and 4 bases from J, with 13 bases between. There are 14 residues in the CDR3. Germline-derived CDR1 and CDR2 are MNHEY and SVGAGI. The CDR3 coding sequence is TGTGCCAGCAGTTATGGCGGGGATAAGTACGAGCAGTACTTC. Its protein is CASSYGGDKYEQYF.

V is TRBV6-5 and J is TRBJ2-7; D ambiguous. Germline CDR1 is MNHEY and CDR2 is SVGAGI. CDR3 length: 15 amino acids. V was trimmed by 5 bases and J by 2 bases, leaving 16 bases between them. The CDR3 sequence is CASSTGSPPTYEQYF. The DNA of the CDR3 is TGTGCCAGCAGTACTGGATCCCCACCAACCTACGAGCAGTACTTC.